The present T cell receptor (beta chain) was sequenced within a study of cytomegalovirus exposure and HLA in healthy donors. Whole-study results and caveats: Specific recognition of CMV antigens was confirmed in vitro for a few chains (all CMV-associated). In a later analysis, most CMV-associated TCR beta chains appeared HLA-restricted. An analysis that was carried out later associated 16,951 TCR beta sequences with HLA alleles at 0.05 false discovery rate. It has been reported that TCR beta sequences accurately predicted the HLA-A and HLA-B alleles of most subjects.

This CDR3 has 16 residues. Germline V gene sequence: CDR1 PRHDT, CDR2 FYEKMQ (reference sequence). With 0 bases removed from V and 1 base from J, the gap between germline ends came to 13 bases. The PCR ran on 60 Vbeta and 13 Jbeta primers. Produced via immunoSEQ multiplex PCR; TCRdb's table is partial and in-frame only. This sample has about 150,000 clones; around 79% occur once, and the top ten carry 3.1%. Comment on this clone: Its antigen is as yet unknown.

The sequenced material came from PBMCs. The chain couples TRBV13 to TRBJ2-7; possibly TRBD2 for D (6 bases). The sequence came from a woman between 35 and 50 years old in good health and CMV-seronegative. CDR3 in amino acids: CASSLGTGVPSYEQYF. The CDR3 DNA reads TGTGCCAGCAGCTTAGGCACGGGAGTCCCATCCTACGAGCAGTACTTC.